This TCR beta chain was sequenced in a study of blood T cell repertoires in COVID-19. Study as a whole: There were acute and convalescent COVID-19 samples, and they came from the United States, Italy and Spain. Sample material is recorded as cDNA or gDNA derived from T cells, B-cell-depleted T cells, or PBMCs.

As handled by the study authors: By means of reference gene primer amplification, nucleated cell counts were estimated. Measured with immunoSEQ multiplex PCR; TCRdb has only the in-frame clones, and not every one. Clone size and V and J calls were adopted from that table, with D and trimming inferred from the DNA. In the table there are about 290,000 clones, 70% to 90% of which are singletons. Germline trimming cut 2 bases from V and 3 bases from J; bases unmatched to any gene: 4. This CDR3 comprises 15 residues. Germline assignment: CDR1 MDHEN and CDR2 SYDVKM. The TCR sequence derives from a woman in her fifties or sixties with active or convalescent COVID-19. The chain recombines TRBV28 with TRBJ2-1, with 7 bases lining up with TRBD2. The specimen sequenced was peripheral blood. The CDR3 DNA reads as TGTGCCAGCAGTTTAACCGGGAGGAGCTACAATGAGCAGTTCTTC. Translating gives CASSLTGRSYNEQFF.